Listed below are T cell receptor beta chains from one sample, sequenced in a study of T cell changes during pregnancy in multiple sclerosis. Only in-frame clones appear in the TCRdb table, and some are missing; sequencing was by immunoSEQ multiplex PCR. The sample carries some 45,000 clones, more than 85% recorded once. Sequencing used CD4+ T cells from peripheral blood mononuclear cells, obtained after pregnancy. Receptor source: a female donor in good health, enrolled as a control in a pregnancy study. CDR3s include the opening cysteine and the closing phenylalanine or tryptophan. D genes are given only for firm matches. Not all rows give a size; the values are once, few, many and, for expanded clones, a class.

d_call	v_call	j_call	cdr3_length	clone_size	cdr3_aa	cdr3_nt
-	TRBV19	TRBJ1-1	12	-	CASIGGNTEAFF	TGTGCCAGTATCGGGGGGAACACTGAAGCTTTCTTT
-	TRBV30	TRBJ2-3	13	-	CAWSLVPADTQYF	TGTGCCTGGAGTCTCGTTCCCGCAGATACGCAGTATTTT
-	TRBV4-3	TRBJ2-6	16	-	CASSQDGTSGANVLTF	TGCGCCAGCAGCCAAGATGGGACTTCTGGGGCCAACGTCCTGACTTTC
-	TRBV28	TRBJ1-1	16	-	CASSPRLGSENTEAFF	TGTGCCAGCAGTCCCAGACTTGGCTCGGAGAACACTGAAGCTTTCTTT
-	TRBV7-2	TRBJ2-1	15	-	CASSGPGRGYNEQFF	TGTGCCAGCAGCGGCCCCGGGCGGGGCTACAATGAGCAGTTCTTC
-	TRBV28	TRBJ1-6	16	once	CASSSLGGRENSPLHF	TGTGCCAGCAGTTCCCTTGGAGGACGGGAGAATTCACCCCTCCACTTT
TRBD1	TRBV5-1	TRBJ2-5	13	-	CASSGGQGETQYF	TGCGCCAGCAGCGGGGGACAGGGAGAGACCCAGTACTTC
TRBD1	TRBV28	TRBJ1-2	14	-	CASSSRTGDYGYTF	TGTGCCAGCAGTTCTAGGACAGGGGACTATGGCTACACCTTC
-	TRBV25-1	TRBJ2-7	13	-	CASSSGVGYEQYF	TGTGCCAGCAGCTCAGGGGTTGGGTACGAGCAGTACTTC
TRBD2	TRBV5-8	TRBJ2-3	15	-	CASSPWGSGMDTQYF	TGTGCCAGCAGTCCTTGGGGTAGCGGGATGGATACGCAGTATTTT
TRBD2	TRBV19	TRBJ2-1	15	once	CASVRLAGGYNEQFF	TGTGCCAGTGTAAGGCTAGCGGGGGGCTACAATGAGCAGTTCTTC
-	TRBV15	TRBJ1-5	16	-	CATSRDRGGAGQPQHF	TGTGCCACCAGCAGAGATCGGGGCGGGGCAGGTCAGCCCCAGCATTTT
TRBD2	TRBV28	TRBJ2-1	14	-	CASRWTSGGGRQFF	TGTGCCAGCAGGTGGACTAGCGGGGGGGGACGGCAGTTCTTC
TRBD2	TRBV7-2	TRBJ2-1	18	once	CASSLRGTGGSRYNEQFF	TGTGCCAGCAGCTTACGGGGGACGGGCGGGAGTAGGTACAATGAGCAGTTCTTC
TRBD2	TRBV2	TRBJ2-1	17	-	CASMGSSGGVSYNEQFF	TGTGCCAGCATGGGGAGTAGCGGGGGGGTTTCCTACAATGAGCAGTTCTTC
TRBD1	TRBV30	TRBJ1-2	14	-	CAWSLTGGLYGYTF	TGTGCCTGGAGTTTAACAGGGGGCTTATATGGCTACACCTTC
-	TRBV19	TRBJ1-2	14	-	CASSGRRKSNGYTF	TGTGCCAGTTCAGGGAGGAGGAAATCGAATGGCTACACCTTC
TRBD2	TRBV11-2	TRBJ2-3	16	-	CASSLASGGGRDTQYF	TGTGCCAGCAGCTTAGCTAGCGGGGGAGGGAGAGATACGCAGTATTTT
TRBD1	TRBV5-1	TRBJ1-1	14	once	CASSLGQGATEAFF	TGCGCCAGCAGCTTGGGACAGGGGGCCACTGAAGCTTTCTTT
-	TRBV5-8	TRBJ2-1	17	-	CASSLYVSKGVWNEQFF	TGTGCCAGCAGCTTGTATGTTTCGAAGGGGGTGTGGAATGAGCAGTTCTTC
-	TRBV18	TRBJ1-5	15	-	CASSPPGGSYQPQHF	TGTGCCAGCTCACCACCTGGGGGCTCTTATCAGCCCCAGCATTTT
-	TRBV4-3	TRBJ1-2	15	-	CASSQDEGPNYGYTF	TGCGCCAGCAGCCAAGATGAGGGCCCTAACTATGGCTACACCTTC